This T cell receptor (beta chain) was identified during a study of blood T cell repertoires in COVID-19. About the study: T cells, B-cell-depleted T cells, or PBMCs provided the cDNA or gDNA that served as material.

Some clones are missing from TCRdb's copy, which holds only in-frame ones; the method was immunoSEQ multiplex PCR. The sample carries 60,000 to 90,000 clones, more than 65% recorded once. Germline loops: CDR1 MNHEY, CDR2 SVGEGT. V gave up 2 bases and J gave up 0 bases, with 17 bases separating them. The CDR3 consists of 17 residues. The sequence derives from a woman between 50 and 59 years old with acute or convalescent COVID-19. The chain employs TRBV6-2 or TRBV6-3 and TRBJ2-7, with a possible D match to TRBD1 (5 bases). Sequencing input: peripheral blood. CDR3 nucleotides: TGTGCCAGCAGTTACACCCCCGGCGGACAAAGCTCCTACGAGCAGTACTTC. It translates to CASSYTPGGQSSYEQYF.